The 18 T cell receptor beta chains reported below all come from one sample, sequenced in a study of control samples from healthy donors and cancer patients. Sequenced by immunoSEQ multiplex PCR; TCRdb stores in-frame clones only, minus some. Of 65,000 to 90,000 clones in the sample, around 86% were seen once. The sequenced material came from PBMCs. Receptors were obtained from a woman between 50 and 59 years old with colorectal cancer.

The CDR3 DNA is TGTGCCAGCAGAGTAGCGGCGGGACACAATGAGCAGTTCTTC. Protein: CASRVAAGHNEQFF. V gene TRBV27 combines with J gene TRBJ2-1, with D perhaps matching TRBD2 (6 bases). The V end lost 6 bases, the J end lost 5 bases, and 14 bases lay between the germline ends. Germline values: CDR1 MNHEY, CDR2 SMNVEV (reference sequence). The CDR3 sequence is 14 residues long.

The rearrangement uses TRBV5-1 and TRBJ1-4; 8 bases agree with TRBD1. Germline CDR1 SGHRS, CDR2 YFSETQ. This CDR3 contains 14 residues. J lost 7 bases, V lost 2 bases, and 4 bases had no gene match. CDR3 amino acids: CASSFGQGGEKLFF. Written as DNA, the CDR3 is TGCGCCAGCAGCTTCGGACAGGGTGGTGAAAAACTGTTTTTT. The full variable domain, with the rest looked up from reference TRBV5-1 and TRBJ1-4, is KAGVTQTPRYLIKTRGQQVTLSCSPISGHRSVSWYQQTPGQGLQFLFEYFSETQRNKGNFPGRFSGRQFSNSRSEMNVSTLELGDSALYLCASSFGQGGEKLFFGSGTQLSVL.

V usage is TRBV29-1 and J usage is TRBJ2-3, with D tentatively TRBD2 (7 bases). In germline, CDR1 is SQVTM, CDR2 ANQGSEA. The CDR3 has 13 amino acids. V lost 6 bases, J lost 3 bases, and 13 bases lay in between. The CDR3 region is CSVVGGATDTQYF. As DNA, the CDR3 is TGCAGCGTCGTGGGGGGGGCGACAGATACGCAGTATTTT.

Here the CDR3 reads CAWEFRGRHNSPLHF. CDR3 bases: TGTGCCTGGGAATTTAGGGGACGTCATAATTCACCCCTCCACTTT. V and J are TRBV30 and TRBJ1-6, with a possible D match to TRBD1 (5 bases). V was pared by 5 bases and J by 5 bases, with 16 bases between. The germline V gene encodes CDR1 GTSNPN and CDR2 SVGIG (reference sequence). This CDR3 has 15 amino acids.

The chain carries TRBV19 and TRBJ2-1; D is possibly TRBD1 (5 bases). Germline lookup yields CDR1 LNHDA and CDR2 SQIVND (reference sequence). This CDR3 comprises 12 residues. Trimming stripped 5 bases from V and 10 bases from J, with 12 bases between. In DNA, the CDR3 is TGTGCCAGTAGTTCCAGGGTAAGAGAGCAGTTCTTC. Protein: CASSSRVREQFF.

This clone has only a few counts. V is TRBV2 and J is TRBJ1-5; D might be TRBD1 (5 bases). In germline, CDR1 is SNHLY, CDR2 FYNNEI. The CDR3 runs to 14 residues. The V end lost 6 bases, the J end lost 4 bases, and 13 bases lay between the germline ends. This CDR3 reads CASSDRGLNQPQHF. CDR3 nucleotides: TGTGCCAGCAGCGATAGGGGATTGAATCAGCCCCAGCATTTT.

The V and J genes are TRBV19 and TRBJ1-1, with no clear D. Germline values: CDR1 LNHDA, CDR2 SQIVND (reference sequence). Trimming took off 3 bases at V and 1 base at J, with 12 bases between the two ends. This CDR3 has 15 amino acids. CDR3 protein: CASSIIGNQNTEAFF. CDR3 sequence (DNA): TGTGCCAGTAGTATTATAGGGAACCAGAACACTGAAGCTTTCTTT.

The V and J genes are TRBV7-9 and TRBJ2-2; D is ambiguous. V was shortened by 1 base and J by 0 bases, with 6 bases between the two germline ends. The CDR3 runs 15 residues. Germline loops: CDR1 SEHNR, CDR2 FQNEAQ (reference sequence). CDR3 sequence: CASSLGRANTGELFF. The DNA of the CDR3 is TGTGCCAGCAGCTTAGGCAGAGCGAACACCGGGGAGCTGTTTTTT.

The chain recombines TRBV5-1 with TRBJ1-2; D remains unclear. Germline CDR1 reads SGHRS; CDR2 reads YFSETQ. The CDR3 contains 18 residues. The V gene lost 4 bases and the J gene lost 0 bases, with 22 bases spanning the gap. CDR3 region: CASSQNLRHKDSNYGYTF. In DNA form, the CDR3 reads TGCGCCAGCAGCCAGAACTTGCGACATAAGGATTCTAACTATGGCTACACCTTC.

This chain links TRBV7-2 with TRBJ1-5, with D maybe TRBD1 (5 bases). Germline CDR1 and CDR2: SGHTA and FQGNSA. The CDR3 is 14 amino acids. V was shortened by 5 bases and J by 6 bases, with 14 bases between the two germline ends. CDR3 in amino acids: CASSAIQGSQPQHF. CDR3 nucleotides: TGTGCCAGCAGCGCGATTCAGGGAAGTCAGCCCCAGCATTTT.

The rearrangement joins TRBV13 to TRBJ2-3, with D perhaps being TRBD1 or TRBD2 (6 bases each). V was pared by 3 bases and J by 1 base, with 11 bases between. There are 15 residues in the CDR3. From germline, CDR1 is PRHDT and CDR2 FYEKMQ (reference sequence). The CDR3 coding sequence is TGTGCCAGCAGCTTCTACAGGGAGGGCACAGATACGCAGTATTTT. Residues: CASSFYREGTDTQYF.

The V and J genes are TRBV4-1 and TRBJ2-5, with D perhaps matching TRBD2 (6 bases). V shed 3 bases and J shed 2 bases, with 13 bases lying between them. CDR3 length: 15 residues. CDR1 is MGHRA and CDR2 is YSYEKL in the germline V gene. CDR3 coding DNA: TGCGCCAGCAGCCAGACCCAAGGAGGGCAAGAGACCCAGTACTTC. Its translation is CASSQTQGGQETQYF.

V gene TRBV6-2 or TRBV6-3 combines with J gene TRBJ2-5, with a possible D match to TRBD2 (6 bases). Germline values: CDR1 MNHEY, CDR2 SVGEGT. Trimming pared 5 bases from V and 3 bases from J, leaving 16 bases between. The CDR3 has 15 amino acids. The CDR3 coding sequence is TGTGCCAGCAGTCCCCCAGGACTACACAAAGAGACCCAGTACTTC. This gives the protein CASSPPGLHKETQYF.

This clone was recorded only once. The gene calls are TRBV19 and TRBJ1-5; a weak D match, TRBD1 (5 bases). Trimming took 7 bases from V and 7 from J, leaving 17 bases between them. The CDR3 sequence is 14 residues long. Germline lookup yields CDR1 LNHDA and CDR2 SQIVND (reference sequence). This CDR3 reads CASNPSLGEQPQHF. The CDR3 DNA sequence: TGTGCCAGTAACCCGTCTTTGGGGGAACAGCCCCAGCATTTT.

This clone has only a few counts. The chain recombines TRBV4-1 with TRBJ1-4, with 8 bases identical to TRBD1. The J segment lost 8 bases and the V segment lost 3 bases, leaving 11 bases of the junction unmatched. Germline V lookup: CDR1 MGHRA, CDR2 YSYEKL. This CDR3 has 16 residues. The CDR3 coding sequence is TGCGCCAGCAGCCAGGGGTCACAGGGGGTAAGAGAAAAACTGTTTTTT. This sequence encodes CASSQGSQGVREKLFF.

This sequence joins TRBV3-1 (or the pseudogene TRBV3-2) and TRBJ1-1, with D perhaps matching TRBD1 (6 bases). Germline CDR1 reads LGHDT; CDR2 reads YNNKEL (reference sequence). The CDR3 loop spans 15 amino acids. V was cut by 0 bases and J by 5 bases, with 13 bases left in between. The CDR3 DNA reads as TGTGCCAGCAGCCAAGACGGGTCAGGGGAAACTGAAGCTTTCTTT. Translation gives CASSQDGSGETEAFF.

The table lists this clone with a count of one. The DNA for the CDR3 is TGCGCCAGCAGCTTGGCGGGGGTAGGGACAGGGCTCAATGAGCAGTTCTTC. It codes for CASSLAGVGTGLNEQFF. The chain links TRBV5-1 to TRBJ2-1, with 9 bases identical to TRBD1. The J segment lost 6 bases and the V segment lost 0 bases, leaving 10 bases of the junction unmatched. The CDR3 contains 17 residues. Germline CDR1 and CDR2: SGHRS and YFSETQ.

The table lists this clone with a few counts. The chain carries TRBV6-1 and TRBJ1-4; D gene ambiguous. The CDR3 sequence is 16 residues long. V was cut by 2 bases and J by 10 bases, with 20 bases left in between. CDR1 is MNHNS, CDR2 SASEGT, per germline. The CDR3 DNA reads TGTGCCAGCAGTGAACTAAACGATGGTCGGAGAGGAAAACTGTTTTTT. This encodes CASSELNDGRRGKLFF.